This T cell receptor (beta chain) was sequenced in a study of T cell changes during pregnancy in multiple sclerosis. Sequenced by immunoSEQ multiplex PCR; TCRdb stores in-frame clones only, minus some. The sample shows about 120,000 clones, about 94% of them seen only once. From germline, CDR1 is SNHLY and CDR2 FYNNEI. This CDR3 is 15 amino acids long. The ends were cut back, 1 base at V and 1 base at J, with 8 bases in the middle. The starting material was peripheral blood, obtained before pregnancy. This clonotype was obtained from a female donor with multiple sclerosis, enrolled in a pregnancy study. The V call is TRBV2, the J call TRBJ1-5; D is perhaps TRBD1 (5 bases). The CDR3 DNA sequence: TGTGCCAGCAGTGAAGGCAGGGCCAGCAATCAGCCCCAGCATTTT. Amino acid sequence: CASSEGRASNQPQHF.